One and the same sample provided the 27 T cell receptor beta chains below, sequenced in a study of technical replicates of blood from four donors. Clones were read by immunoSEQ multiplex PCR, and TCRdb kept only the in-frame ones, dropping some. This repertoire shows 80,000 or so clones, approximately 97% found once; its top ten account for about 0.2%. Sequencing used T cells isolated from PBMCs. The receptors were sampled from a human donor in good health.

This clone was recorded once. The chain is built from TRBV15 and TRBJ1-1; 7 positions match TRBD1. This CDR3 has 16 residues. CDR1 is LNHNV, CDR2 YYDKDF, per germline (reference sequence). V was clipped by 2 bases and J by 2 bases; unmatched bases: 8. In DNA form, the CDR3 reads TGTGCCACCAGCAGACATTGGGACAGCCCAAACACTGAAGCTTTCTTT. It codes for CATSRHWDSPNTEAFF.

V and J are TRBV4-1 and TRBJ1-2; D not resolved. From germline, CDR1 is MGHRA and CDR2 YSYEKL. This CDR3 spans 19 amino acids. V was shortened by 4 bases and J by 0 bases, with 24 bases between the two germline ends. The CDR3 DNA reads as TGCGCCAGCAGCCCCCCTAGGAAAACGGCCCGCATCTCTAACTATGGCTACACCTTC. Residues: CASSPPRKTARISNYGYTF.

This chain connects TRBV27 to TRBJ2-3; D is uncertain. This CDR3 is 13 amino acids long. The ends were cut back, 0 bases at V and 8 bases at J, with 9 bases in the middle. Germline CDR1 reads MNHEY; CDR2 reads SMNVEV (reference sequence). Here the CDR3 DNA reads TGTGCCAGCAGTTTATCGGCCGATGCTACGCAGTATTTT. This gives the protein CASSLSADATQYF.

The V gene is TRBV4-2, the J gene TRBJ2-5; 10 bases match TRBD2. There are 17 residues in the CDR3. V trimming: 4 bases; J trimming: 5 bases; junction bases outside the gene matches: 13. Per the germline V gene, CDR1 is LGHNA and CDR2 is YNFKEQ. CDR3 residues: CASSPLKAGGLAETQYF. The CDR3 DNA follows: TGTGCCAGCAGCCCTTTAAAAGCGGGGGGGCTGGCTGAGACCCAGTACTTC.

The chain carries TRBV18 and TRBJ2-2; perhaps TRBD1 as D (6 bases). This CDR3 is 16 amino acids long. With 2 bases removed from V and 5 bases from J, the gap between germline ends came to 15 bases. Germline V gene data show CDR1 as KGHSH and CDR2 as LQKENI. CDR3 loop: CASSPARTAGTGELFF. CDR3 bases: TGTGCCAGCTCACCAGCTCGGACAGCTGGGACCGGGGAGCTGTTTTTT.

This chain links TRBV9 with TRBJ2-2, with D maybe TRBD2 (6 bases). Trimming stripped 0 bases from V and 3 bases from J, with 9 bases between. Looked up from germline, CDR1 is SGDLS and CDR2 is YYNGEE. The CDR3 totals 15 residues. The CDR3 loop is CASSVALAHTGELFF. In nucleotides, the CDR3 is TGTGCCAGCAGCGTAGCCCTAGCGCACACCGGGGAGCTGTTTTTT.

The V and J genes are TRBV10-3 and TRBJ1-1; unclear D gene. This CDR3 spans 15 amino acids. Trimming left V 1 base short and J 1 base short, with 10 bases between. In germline, CDR1 is ENHRY, CDR2 SYGVKD. CDR3 sequence (DNA): TGTGCCATCAGTGAGTGGGCAAATCCGAACACTGAAGCTTTCTTT. This encodes CAISEWANPNTEAFF.

Only one count was recorded for this clone. The chain is built from TRBV30 and TRBJ2-7, with D perhaps matching TRBD2 (5 bases). The CDR3 has 14 residues. Deletions cut 4 bases from V and 0 bases from J, with 13 bases between. Germline assignment: CDR1 GTSNPN and CDR2 SVGIG (reference sequence). The CDR3 nucleotides read TGTGCCTGGAAGGGTCGGGGATTCTCCTACGAGCAGTACTTC. Translated, it gives CAWKGRGFSYEQYF.

The chain uses TRBV18 and TRBJ1-5, with 10 positions matching TRBD1. In germline, CDR1 is KGHSH, CDR2 LQKENI. V lost 8 bases, J lost 4 bases, and 11 bases stayed unmatched. The CDR3 has 16 amino acids. The CDR3 loop reads CASAQGQGLLNQPQHF. The CDR3 region has the DNA TGTGCCAGCGCACAGGGACAGGGGTTGTTAAATCAGCCCCAGCATTTT.

The chain recombines TRBV27 with TRBJ1-1, with unresolved D. Germline V gene lookup returns CDR1 MNHEY and CDR2 SMNVEV (reference sequence). The CDR3 spans 12 residues. Trimming took off 8 bases at V and 4 bases at J, with 11 bases between the two ends. The CDR3: CASGGSGTEAFF. DNA for the CDR3: TGTGCCAGCGGCGGAAGCGGCACTGAAGCTTTCTTT.

V gene TRBV11-2 combines with J gene TRBJ2-7, with 9 bases aligning to TRBD1. Germline trimming cut 6 bases from V and 3 bases from J; bases unmatched to any gene: 9. Germline CDR1 reads SGHAT; CDR2 reads FQNNGV. The CDR3 covers 15 residues. CDR3 DNA sequence: TGTGCCAGCAGGTCCCTACAGGGGGCGAGCTACGAGCAGTACTTC. It translates to CASRSLQGASYEQYF. Looking up the rest from reference TRBV11-2 and TRBJ2-7 gives the full variable domain: EAGVAQSPRYKIIEKRQSVAFWCNPISGHATLYWYQQILGQGPKLLIQFQNNGVVDDSQLPKDRFSAERLKGVDSTLKIQPAKLEDSAVYLCASRSLQGASYEQYFGPGTRLTVT.

The rearrangement joins TRBV6-1 to TRBJ1-1; TRBD1 matches at 8 bases. With 8 bases clipped from V and 8 bases from J, the junction kept 13 bases outside the gene matches. CDR3 length: 14 residues. Germline lookup yields CDR1 MNHNS and CDR2 SASEGT. The CDR3 loop reads CASERVFRDREAFF. Here the CDR3 DNA reads TGTGCCAGCGAGAGGGTATTCAGGGACAGGGAAGCTTTCTTT.

This chain joins TRBV5-1 and TRBJ2-7; 12 bases line up with TRBD2. V lost 0 bases, J lost 5 bases, and 9 bases stayed unmatched. The CDR3 extends over 17 amino acids. The germline V gene encodes CDR1 SGHRS and CDR2 YFSETQ. The CDR3 DNA follows: TGCGCCAGCAGCTTGGCTAGCGGGAGGGCCCTCGGCGACGAGCAGTACTTC. This sequence encodes CASSLASGRALGDEQYF.

V usage is TRBV2 and J usage is TRBJ2-7; possibly TRBD1 for D (6 bases). V was cut by 7 bases and J by 0 bases, with 16 bases left in between. CDR3 length: 15 amino acids. In germline, CDR1 is SNHLY, CDR2 FYNNEI. The CDR3 DNA follows: TGTGCCAGCAAAAGTACAGGGCTCTACTCCTACGAGCAGTACTTC. It is translated as CASKSTGLYSYEQYF.

The chain combines TRBV5-8 with TRBJ2-4; TRBD2 agrees at 9 bases. The CDR3 spans 14 residues. Trimming cost V 1 base and J 15 bases; bases outside gene matches: 11. The V gene's germline CDR1 is SGHTS and CDR2 YDEGEE. The CDR3 DNA reads TGTGCCAGCAGCTTGTATAGCGGGGGCAGATTCCCGTACTTC. Amino acid sequence: CASSLYSGGRFPYF.

The V and J genes are TRBV11-3 and TRBJ2-3; D unclear. Germline V gene data show CDR1 as SGHNT and CDR2 as YENEEA. Trimming shortened V by 8 bases and J by 3 bases, and 12 bases separated the two germline ends. This CDR3 is built from 13 residues. The CDR3 region has the DNA TGTGCCAGCTTAGATCCGTCGACAGATACGCAGTATTTT. It specifies CASLDPSTDTQYF.

J is TRBJ1-6 and V is TRBV5-1, with 8 bases aligning to TRBD1. Germline V lookup: CDR1 SGHRS, CDR2 YFSETQ. Unmatched junction bases numbered 6, after V lost 3 bases and J lost 4 bases. The CDR3 runs 16 residues. The CDR3 DNA sequence: TGCGCCAGCAGCTCTACAGGGGGGAATTATAATTCACCCCTCCACTTT. It specifies CASSSTGGNYNSPLHF.

This clone was observed a handful of times. The J gene is TRBJ1-2, the V gene TRBV6-6; the match to TRBD1 covers 8 bases. The germline CDR1 and CDR2 sequences are MNHNY and SVGAGI (reference sequence). This CDR3 is 14 amino acids long. V shed 5 bases, J shed 0 bases, and the junction held 2 bases outside the gene matches. CDR3 amino acids: CASSDRGTNYGYTF. The CDR3 coding sequence is TGTGCCAGCAGTGACAGGGGTACTAACTATGGCTACACCTTC.

The chain combines TRBV18 with TRBJ2-7, with D perhaps TRBD2 (5 bases). In germline, CDR1 is KGHSH, CDR2 LQKENI. Trimming took off 2 bases at V and 1 base at J, with 9 bases between the two ends. The CDR3 has 14 amino acids. The CDR3 loop is CASSPAGLSYEQYF. As DNA, the CDR3 is TGTGCCAGCTCACCAGCAGGACTTTCCTACGAGCAGTACTTC.

V gene TRBV11-2 combines with J gene TRBJ2-1, with TRBD2 matching 9 bases. V dropped 5 bases and J dropped 6; count of bases not matched to a gene: 14. CDR3 size: 17 residues. The germline V gene has CDR1 SGHAT and CDR2 FQNNGV. For the CDR3, the DNA is TGTGCCAGCAGCCACCAGCTTGGACTAGCGTCTTCCAATGAGCAGTTCTTC. It translates to CASSHQLGLASSNEQFF.

This sequence joins TRBV19 and TRBJ1-1, with D possibly matching TRBD1 (5 bases). V gave up 1 base and J gave up 5 bases, with 11 bases separating them. CDR3 length: 14 amino acids. CDR1 and CDR2 (germline): LNHDA, SQIVND (reference sequence). CDR3 DNA sequence: TGTGCCAGTAGTATAGGCAGGGTGGTGACTGAAGCTTTCTTT. The encoded protein is CASSIGRVVTEAFF.

The chain has TRBV5-1 and TRBJ2-3; D ambiguous. The CDR3 is 14 residues long. CDR1 is SGHRS, CDR2 YFSETQ, per germline. V gave up 0 bases and J gave up 2 bases, with 7 bases separating them. CDR3 region: CASSLEQFTDTQYF. The CDR3 DNA reads as TGCGCCAGCAGCTTGGAACAGTTCACAGATACGCAGTATTTT.

CDR3 amino acids: CASSLSQGRETQYF. DNA of the CDR3: TGCGCCAGCAGCTTGTCGCAGGGTCGAGAGACCCAGTACTTC. The chain joins TRBV5-1 to TRBJ2-5, with D possibly TRBD1 on 5 matching bases. The V gene's germline CDR1 is SGHRS and CDR2 YFSETQ. CDR3 length: 14 residues. V dropped 1 base and J dropped 4 bases, with 11 bases sitting between them.

This chain uses TRBV5-1 with TRBJ1-2, with 7 bases aligning to TRBD1. The CDR3 extends over 13 amino acids. The germline gives CDR1 SGHRS, CDR2 YFSETQ. The trim removed 5 bases at V and 4 bases at J, leaving 5 bases unmatched. In nucleotides, the CDR3 is TGCGCCAGCAGGTCGACAGGGACCTATGGCTACACCTTC. It specifies CASRSTGTYGYTF.

This clone has just one count. The chain employs TRBV4-2 and TRBJ1-1; TRBD1 matches 9 bases. CDR3 length equals 18 residues. The ends lost 0 bases at V and 0 bases at J; junction bases unmatched: 8. The germline CDR1 and CDR2 sequences are LGHNA and YNFKEQ. Here the CDR3 reads CASSQEPLQGAMNTEAFF. CDR3 sequence (DNA): TGTGCCAGCAGCCAAGAACCACTACAGGGGGCAATGAACACTGAAGCTTTCTTT.

V gene TRBV6-5 combines with J gene TRBJ2-3, with TRBD2 matching 11 bases. The junction had 5 bases not matched to a gene; V was cut back by 1 base and J by 5 bases. This CDR3 region has 16 residues. Germline V CDR1 and CDR2: MNHEY, SVGAGI. The CDR3 spells CASSYWGSGRGDTQYF. CDR3 DNA sequence: TGTGCCAGCAGTTACTGGGGTAGCGGGAGGGGAGATACGCAGTATTTT.

The chain couples TRBV28 to TRBJ2-5; D gene ambiguous. The germline V and J ends were trimmed by 6 bases and 5 bases, with 16 bases remaining between them. This CDR3 has 14 residues. In germline, CDR1 is MDHEN, CDR2 SYDVKM. The CDR3 sequence: CASSPRAVTETQYF. The CDR3, as DNA: TGTGCCAGCAGCCCCCGTGCGGTAACGGAGACCCAGTACTTC.